Each of the 7 T cell receptor beta chains below was sequenced from the same sample in a study of cytomegalovirus exposure and HLA in healthy donors. Researchers ran the PCR with 60 Vbeta and 13 Jbeta primers. Generated by immunoSEQ multiplex PCR, the TCRdb table keeps only in-frame clones and is missing some. The table has under 120,000 clones, 65% to 80% seen once. The sequenced material came from PBMCs. These receptors all come from a female donor in good health and CMV-seropositive.

The rearrangement joins TRBV27 to TRBJ2-1; 11 nucleotides agree with TRBD2. Germline CDR1 MNHEY, CDR2 SMNVEV (reference sequence). There are 16 residues in the CDR3. V trimming: 3 bases; J trimming: 3 bases; junction bases outside the gene matches: 4. The CDR3 region is CASSFGTSGSYNEQFF. CDR3 nucleotides: TGTGCCAGCAGTTTCGGGACTAGCGGAAGCTACAATGAGCAGTTCTTC.

V usage is TRBV11-2 and J usage is TRBJ1-3; TRBD1 matches 9 bases. The CDR3 loop spans 17 amino acids. J was trimmed by 4 bases and V by 5 bases; bases with no gene match: 12. The germline V gene encodes CDR1 SGHAT and CDR2 FQNNGV. The CDR3 nucleotides are TGTGCCAGCAGCCCCCACCATGGGACAGGGTCCGGAAACACCATATATTTT. It specifies CASSPHHGTGSGNTIYF.

The rearrangement uses TRBV28 and TRBJ1-5; weak D call: TRBD1 (5 bases). V shed 6 bases and J shed 7 bases, with 10 bases lying between them. The CDR3 length is 12 residues. Germline-derived CDR1 and CDR2 are MDHEN and SYDVKM. In DNA, the CDR3 is TGTGCCAGCAGAGGAGGGACGCAGCCCCAGCATTTT. This translates into CASRGGTQPQHF.

The chain has TRBV28 and TRBJ1-4; TRBD1 agrees at 10 bases. This CDR3 has 14 amino acids. CDR1 and CDR2 from the germline V gene are MDHEN and SYDVKM. Trimming at V came to 5 bases and at J to 14 bases, leaving 11 bases not matched to a gene. This CDR3 is CASSPGQGREGLFF. CDR3 bases: TGTGCCAGCAGTCCGGGACAGGGGCGAGAGGGGCTGTTTTTT.

The V and J genes are TRBV5-6 and TRBJ1-4, with D tentatively TRBD1 (6 bases). Trimming removed 0 bases from V and 3 bases from J, with 9 bases in between. This CDR3 region has 15 residues. Germline-derived CDR1 and CDR2 are SGHDT and YYEEEE. In DNA, the CDR3 is TGTGCCAGCAGCTTGGGGGGGCGGCCTAATGAAAAACTGTTTTTT. This gives the protein CASSLGGRPNEKLFF.

The CDR3 DNA follows: TGTGCCTGGAGCAGGGAAGTAGTGGATACGCAGTATTTT. Translated: CAWSREVVDTQYF. The chain uses TRBV30 and TRBJ2-3; D possibly corresponds to TRBD1 (5 bases). This CDR3 is 13 amino acids long. Trimming pared 3 bases from V and 6 bases from J, leaving 13 bases between. CDR1 is GTSNPN and CDR2 is SVGIG in the germline V gene (reference sequence). Filled out from reference TRBV30 and TRBJ2-3, the complete variable domain reads SQTIHQWPATLVQPVGSPLSLECTVEGTSNPNLYWYRQAAGRGLQLLFYSVGIGQISSEVPQNLSASRPQDRQFILSSKKLLLSDSGFYLCAWSREVVDTQYFGPGTRLTVL.

The chain uses TRBV2 and TRBJ1-4, with 8 nucleotides matching TRBD1. CDR1 SNHLY and CDR2 FYNNEI come from the germline V gene. The CDR3 covers 16 residues. The ends lost 6 bases at V and 0 bases at J; junction bases unmatched: 6. The CDR3 sequence is CASRGQGLATNEKLFF. The CDR3 nucleotides are TGTGCCAGCAGAGGACAGGGACTTGCAACTAATGAAAAACTGTTTTTT.